The T cell receptor (beta chain) under discussion was sequenced for a study of blood T cell repertoires in COVID-19. TCRdb keeps only in-frame clones here, not all; method: immunoSEQ multiplex PCR. Here the sample spans some 120,000 clones, around nine tenths being singletons. The germline CDR1 and CDR2 sequences are SGHNT and YYREEE (reference sequence). The CDR3 covers 15 residues. V lost 4 bases to trimming and J lost 12 bases; unmatched junction nucleotides: 9. The sample consisted of peripheral blood. The TCR originated in a man in his sixties with COVID-19, enrolled during active disease. V is TRBV5-4 and J is TRBJ2-1; 14 bases are a match to TRBD2. CDR3 sequence (DNA): TGTGCCAGCAGCCCGGGACTAGCGGGAGAGGTCGGGCAGTTCTTC. It encodes CASSPGLAGEVGQFF. Full variable domain (remainder filled in from reference TRBV5-4 and TRBJ2-1): ETGVTQSPTHLIKTRGQQVTLRCSSQSGHNTVSWYQQALGQGPQFIFQYYREEENGRGNFPPRFSGLQFPNYSSELNVNALELDDSALYLCASSPGLAGEVGQFFGPGTRLTVL.